This T cell receptor beta chain was identified in a study of T cells after yellow fever vaccination. Study outcomes and limitations: Abundant bulk-population clonotypes could contaminate the FACS-sorted repertoires.

TCRdb re-called the 5' RACE reads through MiXCR, storing one row per CDR3 protein. Altogether some 99,000 distinct CDR3 sequences are present, about 5.8% being singletons, with the ten largest covering roughly two fifths. As concerns this clonotype: The antigen is unknown.

The source of this sequence is a man between 18 and 29 years old who received the YFV17D yellow fever vaccine. Sequencing used CD8+ T cells sorted from PBMCs, obtained 10 days after the yellow fever booster vaccination.

The CDR3 protein is CASRTGGLVNTEAFF. CDR3 bases: TGTGCCAGCAGGACAGGGGGCTTGGTGAACACTGAAGCTTTCTTT. V and J are TRBV6-6 and TRBJ1-1; 10 bases map to TRBD1. V shed 6 bases and J 0 bases; nucleotides not matched to a gene: 4. The CDR3 is 15 residues long. The V gene's germline CDR1 is MNHNY and CDR2 SVGAGI (reference sequence).